A selection of T cell receptor beta chains follows, all from one sample in a study of long-term antiretroviral therapy in people with HIV. Profiling relied on immunoSEQ multiplex PCR, and the TCRdb table lists in-frame clones only, not all of them. The sample has fewer than 35,000 clones; almost 85% are singletons. The specimen comprised unsorted PBMCs, sampled roughly 3.5 years after starting antiretroviral therapy. Receptors were obtained from a man younger than 30 with HIV. The CDR3 runs from the conserved cysteine through the conserved F or W. The order of the fields is V gene, J gene, CDR3 length, D gene, clone size, CDR3 DNA, CDR3 protein. The D gene is left open where the match is weak. Size tells how often a clone was seen (once, few, many) or the class of an expanded clone, and some rows leave it out.

V: TRBV6-5
J: TRBJ2-1
length: 15
D: -
size: -
DNA: TGTGCCAGCAGTTACTCGATGGGGGTAACCCATGAGCAGTTCTTC
CDR3: CASSYSMGVTHEQFF

V: TRBV7-8
J: TRBJ1-2
length: 17
D: -
size: -
DNA: TGTGCCAGCAGCCCTAGGGACCGCCTGTTCACTAACTATGGCTACACCTTC
CDR3: CASSPRDRLFTNYGYTF

V: TRBV11-2
J: TRBJ1-4
length: 13
D: TRBD1
size: -
DNA: TGTGCTGTAGAAGGGGACAGGGGGGAAAAACTGTTTTTT
CDR3: CAVEGDRGEKLFF

V: TRBV4-1
J: TRBJ1-4
length: 15
D: -
size: -
DNA: TGCGCCAGCAGCCAAGATTCGTGGGGAAAGGAAAAACTGTTTTTT
CDR3: CASSQDSWGKEKLFF

V: TRBV5-6
J: TRBJ2-3
length: 15
D: TRBD2
size: -
DNA: TGTGCCAGCAGCTTGAAGGTACTAGCGGCAGATACGCAGTATTTT
CDR3: CASSLKVLAADTQYF

V: TRBV5-1
J: TRBJ1-5
length: 14
D: -
size: -
DNA: TGCGCCAGCAGCTTGGAAGGGGCCGATCAGCCCCAGCATTTT
CDR3: CASSLEGADQPQHF

V: TRBV7-9
J: TRBJ2-7
length: 17
D: -
size: -
DNA: TGTGCCAGCAGCTTCCCCATTACCGGGACTGACACCTACGAGCAGTACTTC
CDR3: CASSFPITGTDTYEQYF

V: TRBV19
J: TRBJ1-4
length: 15
D: TRBD1
size: few
DNA: TGTGCCAGTAGTGCACAGGGGGCAACTAATGAAAAACTGTTTTTT
CDR3: CASSAQGATNEKLFF

V: TRBV18
J: TRBJ2-7
length: 12
D: TRBD1
size: -
DNA: TGTGCCAGCTCCCCTGACAGGGTAGGGCAGTACTTC
CDR3: CASSPDRVGQYF

V: TRBV21-1
J: TRBJ2-7
length: 12
D: -
size: -
DNA: TGTGCCAGCAGCAAGTGGATGTACGAGCAGTACTTC
CDR3: CASSKWMYEQYF

V: TRBV19
J: TRBJ2-7
length: 15
D: TRBD1
size: -
DNA: TGTGCCAGTAGTATAGGGGGACAGGGATCCTACGAGCAGTACTTC
CDR3: CASSIGGQGSYEQYF

V: TRBV4-3
J: TRBJ2-1
length: 18
D: -
size: -
DNA: TGCGCCAGCAGCCAAGGTATAGGGGGGGACAGGCCCTGGAATGAGCAGTTCTTC
CDR3: CASSQGIGGDRPWNEQFF

V: TRBV7-6
J: TRBJ2-2
length: 12
D: -
size: once
DNA: TGTGCCAGCAGCCCTTTCGAAAGGGAGCTGTTTTTT
CDR3: CASSPFERELFF

V: TRBV19
J: TRBJ2-7
length: 14
D: -
size: -
DNA: TGTGCCAGTAGTATGGGCCTAGGACTCTACGAGCAGTACTTC
CDR3: CASSMGLGLYEQYF

V: TRBV7-2
J: TRBJ2-2
length: 13
D: -
size: -
DNA: TGTGCCAGCAGCTTAGTTCACGCCGGGGAGCTGTTTTTT
CDR3: CASSLVHAGELFF

V: TRBV15
J: TRBJ1-4
length: 16
D: -
size: -
DNA: TGTGCCACCAGCAGTCCGGACGCCGCGACTAATGAAAAACTGTTTTTT
CDR3: CATSSPDAATNEKLFF

V: TRBV27
J: TRBJ1-1
length: 13
D: -
size: -
DNA: TGTGCCAGCAGTTTGGGCAGGGTATCAGAAGCTTTCTTT
CDR3: CASSLGRVSEAFF

V: TRBV7-2
J: TRBJ2-7
length: 14
D: -
size: few
DNA: TGTGCCAGCAGCTTATCGAAGAGCTCCTACGAGCAGTACTTC
CDR3: CASSLSKSSYEQYF

V: TRBV4-1
J: TRBJ2-5
length: 13
D: -
size: -
DNA: TGCGCCAGCAGCCCACACAGGGTTAAGACCCAGTACTTC
CDR3: CASSPHRVKTQYF

V: TRBV11-2
J: TRBJ1-2
length: 13
D: -
size: once
DNA: TGTGCCAGCAGCCCCCGGGACCGGAAGGGCTACACCTTC
CDR3: CASSPRDRKGYTF

V: TRBV19
J: TRBJ1-2
length: 14
D: TRBD1
size: -
DNA: TGTGCCAGTACGACAGGGGCCCTGTCCTATGGCTACACCTTC
CDR3: CASTTGALSYGYTF

V: TRBV9
J: TRBJ2-3
length: 18
D: TRBD2
size: -
DNA: TGTGCCAGCAGCGGGGATGGGGAACCGGGACTAGCGATAGATACGCAGTATTTT
CDR3: CASSGDGEPGLAIDTQYF

V: TRBV5-8
J: TRBJ1-2
length: 10
D: -
size: -
DNA: TGTGCCAGCAGCTTGCCCTTAAACACCTTC
CDR3: CASSLPLNTF

V: TRBV11-2
J: TRBJ2-5
length: 14
D: -
size: once
DNA: TGTGCCAGCAGCCCCCGGGTCAGGGAAGAGACCCAGTACTTC
CDR3: CASSPRVREETQYF

V: TRBV28
J: TRBJ2-7
length: 17
D: TRBD1
size: -
DNA: TGTGCCAGCAGAAAGTTGGGGGTAGGGGGCATCTCATACGAGCAGTACTTC
CDR3: CASRKLGVGGISYEQYF

V: TRBV7-8
J: TRBJ2-7
length: 14
D: -
size: once
DNA: TGTGCCAGCAGACCCGACAGCGGGCCCTACGAGCAGTACTTC
CDR3: CASRPDSGPYEQYF

V: TRBV4-1
J: TRBJ1-1
length: 16
D: -
size: once
DNA: TGCGCCAGCAGCCAAGAGGTGTCCAGGCCAAACACTGAAGCTTTCTTT
CDR3: CASSQEVSRPNTEAFF

V: TRBV5-1
J: TRBJ1-5
length: 14
D: -
size: -
DNA: TGCGCCAGCAGCTTGGAAGGGGAGGATCAGCCCCAGCATTTT
CDR3: CASSLEGEDQPQHF

V: TRBV5-4
J: TRBJ1-2
length: 15
D: -
size: -
DNA: TGTGCCAGCAGCTTGGCCGAGAGGTTGGACTATGGCTACACCTTC
CDR3: CASSLAERLDYGYTF

V: TRBV7-9
J: TRBJ2-7
length: 14
D: -
size: -
DNA: TGTGCCAGCAGCTTAGCTCTCCCGGACTACGAGCAGTACTTC
CDR3: CASSLALPDYEQYF

V: TRBV18
J: TRBJ2-1
length: 15
D: -
size: -
DNA: TGTGCCAGCTCACCAGGGCAGGGCTCGTACAATGAGCAGTTCTTC
CDR3: CASSPGQGSYNEQFF

V: TRBV15
J: TRBJ1-2
length: 12
D: -
size: -
DNA: TGTGCCACCAGCACGAGGGGTGATGGCTACACCTTC
CDR3: CATSTRGDGYTF

V: TRBV18
J: TRBJ2-1
length: 16
D: TRBD2
size: -
DNA: TGTGCCAGCTCGTCTTTAGCGGGAGGGCCAGATGGTGAGCAGTTCTTC
CDR3: CASSSLAGGPDGEQFF

V: TRBV27
J: TRBJ2-1
length: 12
D: -
size: -
DNA: TGTGCCAGCAGTTATATGGGCTCCGAGCAGTTCTTC
CDR3: CASSYMGSEQFF

V: TRBV9
J: TRBJ2-7
length: 14
D: -
size: -
DNA: TGTGCCAGCGGAAGAGGGCAGGGGAGCTACGAGCAGTACTTC
CDR3: CASGRGQGSYEQYF

V: TRBV7-3
J: TRBJ2-3
length: 14
D: -
size: -
DNA: TGTGCCAGCAGCCCGCGGGGCCGCACAGATACGCAGTATTTT
CDR3: CASSPRGRTDTQYF

V: TRBV19
J: TRBJ2-3
length: 14
D: -
size: -
DNA: TGTGCCAGTAGTATCTTCGGGGGCACAGATACGCAGTATTTT
CDR3: CASSIFGGTDTQYF